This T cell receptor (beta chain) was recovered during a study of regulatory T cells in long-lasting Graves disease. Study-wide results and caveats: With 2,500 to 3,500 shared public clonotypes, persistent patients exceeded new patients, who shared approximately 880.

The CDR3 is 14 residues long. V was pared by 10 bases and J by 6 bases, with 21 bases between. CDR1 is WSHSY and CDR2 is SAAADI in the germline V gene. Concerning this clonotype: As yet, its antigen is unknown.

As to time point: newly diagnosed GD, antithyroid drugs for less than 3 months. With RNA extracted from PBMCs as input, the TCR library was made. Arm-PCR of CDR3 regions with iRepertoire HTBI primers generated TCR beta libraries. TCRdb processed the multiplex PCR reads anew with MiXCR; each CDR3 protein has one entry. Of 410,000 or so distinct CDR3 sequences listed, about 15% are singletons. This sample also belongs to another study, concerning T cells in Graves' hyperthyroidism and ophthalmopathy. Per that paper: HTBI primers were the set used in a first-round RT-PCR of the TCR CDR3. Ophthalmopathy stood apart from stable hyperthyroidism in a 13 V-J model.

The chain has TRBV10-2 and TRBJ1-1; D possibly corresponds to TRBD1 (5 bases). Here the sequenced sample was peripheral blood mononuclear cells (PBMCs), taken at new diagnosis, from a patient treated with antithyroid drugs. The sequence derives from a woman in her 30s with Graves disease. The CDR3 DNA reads TGCGCCACCAATACCGGGCCCTCAGGGTCTGAAGCTTTCTTT. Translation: CATNTGPSGSEAFF.